This T cell receptor (beta chain) comes out of a study of cytomegalovirus exposure and HLA in healthy donors. PCR employed 60 Vbeta and 13 Jbeta primers. The repertoire was sequenced with immunoSEQ multiplex PCR; TCRdb's copy has only in-frame clones and lacks some. The data hold under 200,000 clones, with approximately 73% observed a single time. Looked up from germline, CDR1 is SGHRS and CDR2 is YFSETQ. Trimming removed 4 bases from V and 1 base from J; junction bases left unmatched: 8. The length of the CDR3 is 16 residues. This TCR was sampled from a man over 45 in good health and CMV-seronegative. Sequencing input: PBMCs. V gene TRBV5-1 combines with J gene TRBJ1-2; 9 bases line up with TRBD1. CDR3 loop: CASSTLQGAFNYGYTF. The CDR3 bases are TGCGCCAGCAGCACGTTACAGGGGGCTTTTAACTATGGCTACACCTTC. Supplemented by reference TRBV5-1 and TRBJ1-2, the full variable domain reads KAGVTQTPRYLIKTRGQQVTLSCSPISGHRSVSWYQQTPGQGLQFLFEYFSETQRNKGNFPGRFSGRQFSNSRSEMNVSTLELGDSALYLCASSTLQGAFNYGYTFGSGTRLTVV.